This T cell receptor beta chain was recovered during a study of human T cells and chemical hapten exposure (dated by TCRdb to about 2021). Notes on the research overall: For sensitization, 2% DPC in acetone was applied to an approximately 2 cm by approximately 2 cm area of upper inner arm skin. Throughout the study period of roughly 24 weeks, patients also received therapeutic DPC doses to the scalp every week. Patch tests used Finn chambers with 0.01% DPC on the upper back, scored after 6 days by International Contact Dermatitis Research Group standards. Most of the patients in the cohort were female, and the cohort covered alopecia areata with under or over 50% scalp involvement, alopecia totalis and alopecia universalis. Libraries were pooled for sequencing, and variation in per-sample TCR yields was attributed mainly to small differences in library volumes within the pool. In alopecia patients, the study followed how the peripheral blood TCR repertoire changed in vivo over primary and secondary sensitization to diphenylcyclopropenone (DPC), a hapten. Blood samples were taken from patients before sensitization (week 0) and then at 2, 6 and about 24 weeks after DPC sensitization. For TCR sequencing, blood came from some 31 alopecia patients at anywhere from one to four time points (pre-sensitization, 2, 6 and 24 weeks). Beyond this particular receptor, the publication reports: Significantly more large CDR3 similarity clusters were formed by expanded TCRs than by pre-sensitization or healthy control sets, consistent with antigen-driven responses. DPC sensitization did not change the number of TCRs with a frequency above 1 in 1000, and there was no evidence of changes in global repertoire structure. Because every patient had alopecia, a presumed autoimmune disease, the patients' immune response might differ from that of healthy individuals. Patch test score was positively correlated with the number of PT1 expanded TCRs, with significance at thresholds 8, 16 and 32 but not at 4. Repeated subsampling changed both the strength of the expansion versus patch-test correlation and the threshold at which that correlation became significant.

Library construction relied on RACE. Instrument used: NextSeq 500. Library preparation attached unique molecular identifiers to individual cDNA molecules for quantitative, reproducible TCR counting. Both TCR alpha and TCR beta chains were sequenced from each blood RNA sample. The study's own analysis went as follows. Samples had a median of approximately 96,000 TCRs, with a range from about 23,224 to 750,000. The Decombinator software suite was used to annotate V, J and CDR3 in the TCR reads. For PS versus PT1 abundance plots, all samples were subsampled to the same number of TCRs (28,000). Expanded TCRs were defined as absent before sensitization and observed at least eight times at the 2-week time point. TCRdb reprocessed the public reads (quality trimming at Q25 with fastp, clone calling with MiXCR) and kept in-frame beta chains. Here each entry gathers all rows of one CDR3 protein and keeps the most common genes and DNA. The V and J calls reflect TCRdb's pipeline rather than the authors' work. This sample gives 300,000 to 400,000 distinct CDR3 sequences in total; approximately 6.3% of them show up just once. The ten most abundant clones make up more than 7% of the sample.

CDR1 and CDR2 were assigned from the germline V gene (reference sequence) as LGHDT and YNNKEL. Relative to germline, V is 0 bases shorter and J is 4 bases shorter, with 9 bases between their ends. The CDR3 covers 14 residues, taking in both the cysteine and the phenylalanine. Kept here is only the CDR3 DNA, which spans 42 bases and is read in frame from base 1. In light of the paper, this sample's time point label describes: patch test 1, 2 weeks after DPC sensitization. This specimen's treatment or condition label, per the study, means: therapeutic diphenylcyclopropenone sensitization with weekly scalp DPC. Blood at each patch-test visit was drawn before the patch test was applied. Patients were considered eligible if aged 18 to 70, diagnosed with alopecia and deemed suitable for DPC therapy, and patients were excluded if pregnant. Total RNA was extracted from unfractionated whole blood that had been collected in Tempus Blood RNA tubes.

This clonotype was seen a handful of times. Its antigen target is currently unknown. No quality values exist for individual bases; no much larger clone is one base distant. This sequence was found in a woman aged 18 to 35 with alopecia areata. Some clones in this sample may be carry-over from other donors' samples. The starting material was whole blood, obtained in connection with sensitization to the hapten diphenylcyclopropenone (DPC). The rearrangement combines TRBV3-1 with TRBJ1-1, with no reliable assignment of the D segment. The bases are TGTGCCAGCAGCCAAGAAATTAGGGTCACTGAAGCTTTCTTT. Translated, it reads CASSQEIRVTEAFF.